This T cell receptor (beta chain) is from a study of blood T cell repertoires in COVID-19. In the study overall: The cDNA or gDNA used as material had been derived from T cells, B-cell-depleted T cells, or PBMCs.

Seattle patients were enrolled during active infection and followed longitudinally. With 7 bases removed from V and 4 bases from J, the gap between germline ends came to 17 bases. The CDR3 has 15 residues. The germline V gene has CDR1 LGHNT and CDR2 FRNRAP. How the authors handled the data: Reference gene primer amplification yielded estimated nucleated cell counts. This table comes from immunoSEQ multiplex PCR, and its TCRdb copy is limited to in-frame clones, with some not included. For V, J and clone size, that table is used; D and trimming come from the DNA. The sample carries fewer than 650,000 clones, 85% to 90% recorded once. This clone came up once.

Sequencing input: peripheral blood. The rearrangement joins TRBV12-5 to TRBJ1-5, with a tentative D call TRBD1 (6 bases). The sequence derives from a woman aged 45-60 years with COVID-19, enrolled during active disease. CDR3 region: CASAPGTGQNQPQHF. CDR3 DNA sequence: TGTGCTAGTGCTCCCGGAACAGGGCAAAATCAGCCCCAGCATTTT.